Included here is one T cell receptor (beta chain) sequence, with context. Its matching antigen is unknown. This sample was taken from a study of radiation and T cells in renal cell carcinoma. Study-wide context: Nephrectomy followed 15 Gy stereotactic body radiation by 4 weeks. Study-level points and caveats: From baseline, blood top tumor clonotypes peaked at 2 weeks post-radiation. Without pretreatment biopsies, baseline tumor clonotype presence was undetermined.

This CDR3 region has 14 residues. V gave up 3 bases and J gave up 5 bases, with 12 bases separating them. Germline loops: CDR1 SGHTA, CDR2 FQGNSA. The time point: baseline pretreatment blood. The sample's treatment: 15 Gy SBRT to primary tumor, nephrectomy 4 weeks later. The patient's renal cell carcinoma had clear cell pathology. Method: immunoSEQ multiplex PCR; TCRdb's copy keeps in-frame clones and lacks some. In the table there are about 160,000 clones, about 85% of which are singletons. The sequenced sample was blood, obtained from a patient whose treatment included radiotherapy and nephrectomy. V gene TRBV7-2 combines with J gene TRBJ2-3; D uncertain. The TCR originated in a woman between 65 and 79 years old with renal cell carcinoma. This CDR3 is CASSFFRVGDTQYF. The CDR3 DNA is TGTGCCAGCAGCTTCTTTAGGGTTGGAGATACGCAGTATTTT.